A selection of T cell receptor beta chains follows, all from one sample in a study of T-cell reconstitution after alpha-beta-depleted transplantation in children. TCRdb re-derived calls from the PCR reads in MiXCR, one entry per CDR3 protein. The top ten hold under 35% of the sample, which has 400,000 to 450,000 distinct CDR3 sequences, 43% seen once. The sample consisted of PBMCs, taken before TCRalphabeta/CD19-depleted stem cell transplant. These receptors were taken from a girl between 2 and 10 years old with aplastic anemia, due to receive a stem cell transplant. Each CDR3 is given with its conserved first and last residue. Fields, in order: CDR3 DNA, CDR3 protein, clone size, D gene, J gene, V gene. D genes are given only for firm matches. A clone size is listed for some rows: how often the clone was seen (once, few, many), or a class if it is expanded.

DNA: TGTGCCAGCAGTTACACAGCCTCGGGCACTGAAGCTTTCTTT; CDR3: CASSYTASGTEAFF; size: -; D: -; J: TRBJ1-1; V: TRBV6-5
DNA: TGCGCCAGCAGCTTGGACGGAACCTACGAGCAGTACTTC; CDR3: CASSLDGTYEQYF; size: many; D: -; J: TRBJ2-7; V: TRBV5-1
DNA: TGCGCCAGCAGCCCCGACAGGGGGCGCGAATATGGCTACACCTTC; CDR3: CASSPDRGREYGYTF; size: -; D: TRBD1; J: TRBJ1-2; V: TRBV5-1
DNA: TGTGCCAGCTCACCGCAGGGTCAAGAGACCCAGTACTTC; CDR3: CASSPQGQETQYF; size: -; D: -; J: TRBJ2-5; V: TRBV18
DNA: TGCAGTGCCGATTCGGACAGGGGAAAGTCGTACGAGCAGTACTTC; CDR3: CSADSDRGKSYEQYF; size: many; D: TRBD1; J: TRBJ2-7; V: TRBV20-1
DNA: TGTGCCAGCAGGAGGGGCCCCCCGCTTGAAGCTTTCTTT; CDR3: CASRRGPPLEAFF; size: few; D: -; J: TRBJ1-1; V: TRBV6-1
DNA: TGTGCCAGCAGCCAAGTCGAGGACTACTACCAAGAGACCCAGTACTTC; CDR3: CASSQVEDYYQETQYF; size: few; D: -; J: TRBJ2-5; V: TRBV3-1
DNA: TGTGCCAGCAGTTACCCGGGAGCCGACTACGAGCAGTACTTC; CDR3: CASSYPGADYEQYF; size: -; D: -; J: TRBJ2-7; V: TRBV6-5
DNA: TGTGCCAGCTCACCACAGAACAGGGGCACAGATACGCAGTATTTT; CDR3: CASSPQNRGTDTQYF; size: -; D: -; J: TRBJ2-3; V: TRBV18
DNA: TGCAGCGTTGAACTAGGGACCCCCGAGACAGGGAATGAGCAGTTCTTC; CDR3: CSVELGTPETGNEQFF; size: -; D: TRBD1; J: TRBJ2-1; V: TRBV29-1
DNA: TGCAGTGCCCCCCTGGGGGGGGGTGAGCAGTTCTTC; CDR3: CSAPLGGGEQFF; size: -; D: TRBD2; J: TRBJ2-1; V: TRBV20-1
DNA: TGTGCCAGCAGCTTAGGACTGCGGGACAGGGTATACAATGAGCAGTTCTTC; CDR3: CASSLGLRDRVYNEQFF; size: -; D: TRBD1; J: TRBJ2-1; V: TRBV11-2
DNA: TGCAGTGCTGGGGCCCGGGGCACCTACGAGCAGTACTTC; CDR3: CSAGARGTYEQYF; size: many; D: -; J: TRBJ2-7; V: TRBV20-1
DNA: TGTGCCAGCAGCTTACTCATCCCCCGAAGCACAGATACGCAGTATTTT; CDR3: CASSLLIPRSTDTQYF; size: -; D: -; J: TRBJ2-3; V: TRBV11-2
DNA: TGTGCCATCAGTGAGCCGACGGGGTCCCAAACACCAGTCAGCACAGATACGCAGTATTTT; CDR3: CAISEPTGSQTPVSTDTQYF; size: many; D: -; J: TRBJ2-3; V: TRBV10-3
DNA: TGTGCCAGCAGTTTATATTCTGGGGCTTACAATGAGCAGTTCTTC; CDR3: CASSLYSGAYNEQFF; size: few; D: -; J: TRBJ2-1; V: TRBV12-3/TRBV12-4
DNA: TGTGCCAGCAGCCCGGACAGGCGAAACACTGAAGCTTTCTTT; CDR3: CASSPDRRNTEAFF; size: many; D: TRBD1; J: TRBJ1-1; V: TRBV7-2
DNA: TGTGCCACCCGGGAGGAGAGACCTTCCTACGAGCAGTACTTC; CDR3: CATREERPSYEQYF; size: few; D: TRBD2; J: TRBJ2-7; V: TRBV10-3
DNA: TGTGCCTGGAGGTCCCGTGACCAGCTTTACAATGAGCAGTTCTTC; CDR3: CAWRSRDQLYNEQFF; size: many; D: -; J: TRBJ2-1; V: TRBV30